This T cell receptor beta chain was recovered during a study of cytomegalovirus exposure and HLA in healthy donors. The V and J ends lost 4 bases and 2 bases respectively, with 10 bases between them. The germline gives CDR1 KGHSH, CDR2 LQKENI. The CDR3 length is 14 residues. Assay: immunoSEQ multiplex PCR; the TCRdb copy retains only in-frame clones and omits some. This table holds roughly 130,000 clones, approximately 90% found once. Study results and caveats: Reportedly, diagnosis of cytomegalovirus status by the classifier showed high specificity and sensitivity.

Of note for this clone: Its antigen is not known.

The chain links TRBV18 to TRBJ2-3; no definite D call. The specimen sequenced was PBMCs. This sequence was found in a woman in her twenties or thirties in good health and CMV-seropositive. CDR3 in amino acids: CASSLGPDTDTQYF. CDR3 bases: TGTGCCAGCTCACTGGGCCCCGACACAGATACGCAGTATTTT.